The 19 T cell receptor beta chains below all came from one sample that was sequenced in a study of blood T cell repertoires in COVID-19. Produced via immunoSEQ multiplex PCR; TCRdb's table is partial and in-frame only. The data show some 52,000 clones, under 90% seen once. Sequenced sample: peripheral blood. The receptors originated from a man in his forties or fifties with acute or convalescent COVID-19.

The rearrangement uses TRBV6-5 and TRBJ1-4; 7 bases are a match to TRBD1. This CDR3 has 14 amino acids. CDR1 MNHEY and CDR2 SVGAGI come from the germline V gene. Losses at the gene ends were 4 bases for V and 5 bases for J; bases not matched to a gene: 4. The CDR3 sequence: CASSSPGQNEKLFF. CDR3 nucleotide sequence: TGTGCCAGCAGTTCCCCGGGACAGAATGAAAAACTGTTTTTT.

The genes are TRBV5-4 and TRBJ2-3; TRBD2 aligns across 8 bases. V lost 4 bases, J lost 5 bases, and 15 bases stayed unmatched. The CDR3 loop spans 17 amino acids. Germline V gene sequence: CDR1 SGHNT, CDR2 YYREEE (reference sequence). CDR3 region: CASSHDPGSGAKDTQYF. In DNA, the CDR3 is TGTGCCAGCAGCCACGACCCGGGTAGCGGGGCTAAAGATACGCAGTATTTT.

This sequence joins TRBV18 and TRBJ1-5, with 10 bases matching TRBD1. Unmatched junction bases numbered 6, after V lost 3 bases and J lost 4 bases. This CDR3 has 16 residues. Germline V gene data show CDR1 as KGHSH and CDR2 as LQKENI. The CDR3 DNA sequence: TGTGCCAGCTCACCTGGAGGACAGGGGGGTAATCAGCCCCAGCATTTT. The encoded protein is CASSPGGQGGNQPQHF. Full variable domain (rest looked up from reference TRBV18 and TRBJ1-5): NAGVMQNPRHLVRRRGQEARLRCSPMKGHSHVYWYRQLPEEGLKFMVYLQKENIIDESGMPKERFSAEFPKEGPSILRIQQVVRGDSAAYFCASSPGGQGGNQPQHFGDGTRLSIL.

This clone occurred once. The chain employs TRBV10-3 and TRBJ1-5; a weak D match, TRBD1 (5 bases). CDR1 is ENHRY and CDR2 is SYGVKD in the germline V gene. V gave up 3 bases and J gave up 1 base, with 10 bases separating them. CDR3 length: 15 amino acids. The CDR3 is CAISDGGASNQPQHF. The CDR3 DNA sequence: TGTGCCATCAGTGATGGTGGGGCAAGCAATCAGCCCCAGCATTTT.

On this clone: The same CDR3 can be traced to other DNA sequences in this sample. This chain uses TRBV5-1 with TRBJ2-7; D is possibly TRBD1 (6 bases). The length of the CDR3 is 12 residues. V was shortened by 4 bases and J by 5 bases, with 10 bases between the two germline ends. Germline CDR1 and CDR2: SGHRS and YFSETQ. CDR3: CASSLQGNEQYF. The CDR3 coding sequence is TGCGCCAGCAGCCTACAGGGAAACGAGCAGTACTTC.

The V and J genes are TRBV6-5 and TRBJ2-7, with 7 bases lining up with TRBD1. The CDR3 length is 14 residues. Losses at the gene ends were 5 bases for V and 5 bases for J; bases not matched to a gene: 9. Germline V lookup: CDR1 MNHEY, CDR2 SVGAGI. This CDR3 is CASSRGQLRHEQYF. In nucleotides, the CDR3 is TGTGCCAGCAGTAGGGGACAGCTTCGACACGAGCAGTACTTC.

The V gene is TRBV19, the J gene TRBJ2-1; maybe TRBD1 (5 bases). The CDR3 consists of 15 residues. The germline gives CDR1 LNHDA, CDR2 SQIVND (reference sequence). Trimming stripped 7 bases from V and 0 bases from J, with 13 bases between. The CDR3 loop is CASTLGHSSYNEQFF. The CDR3 region has the DNA TGTGCCAGTACCTTAGGACACAGCTCCTACAATGAGCAGTTCTTC.

The chain is built from TRBV6-6 and TRBJ2-3; 15 nucleotides line up with TRBD2. Trimming removed 5 bases from V and 5 bases from J; junction bases left unmatched: 8. The CDR3 runs to 17 residues. Per germline, CDR1 MNHNY and CDR2 SVGAGI (reference sequence). CDR3 protein: CASSPTGLAGGQDTQYF. The DNA for the CDR3 is TGTGCCAGCAGTCCCACCGGACTAGCGGGGGGGCAAGATACGCAGTATTTT.

This chain uses TRBV7-2 with TRBJ2-1; D unclear. Germline-derived CDR1 and CDR2 are SGHTA and FQGNSA. The CDR3 length is 15 residues. V lost 5 bases to trimming and J lost 0 bases, with 11 bases between them. As DNA, the CDR3 is TGTGCCAGCAGCCTATCCGTCCGCTCCTACAATGAGCAGTTCTTC. It translates to CASSLSVRSYNEQFF.

J is TRBJ1-1 and V is TRBV5-8; D not resolved. The germline V gene has CDR1 SGHTS and CDR2 YDEGEE. The V end was cut by 2 bases, the J end by 4 bases, with 6 bases between. The CDR3 totals 12 residues. CDR3 protein: CASSFSGTEAFF. The CDR3 bases are TGTGCCAGCAGCTTCAGTGGCACTGAAGCTTTCTTT. The variable domain in full, completed from reference TRBV5-8 and TRBJ1-1, reads EAGVTQSPTHLIKTRGQQATLRCSPISGHTSVYWYQQALGLGLQFLLWYDEGEERNRGNFPPRFSGRQFPNYSSELNVNALELEDSALYLCASSFSGTEAFFGQGTRLTVV.

The chain is built from TRBV18 and TRBJ2-1; tentative D call: TRBD2 (6 bases). Deletions cut 4 bases from V and 5 bases from J, with 18 bases between. CDR3 length: 16 amino acids. The V gene's germline CDR1 is KGHSH and CDR2 LQKENI. The CDR3 sequence is CASSRPRDSLDNEQFF. The CDR3 DNA reads as TGTGCCAGCTCACGTCCACGGGACTCGCTAGACAATGAGCAGTTCTTC.

V usage is TRBV3-1 (or the pseudogene TRBV3-2) and J usage is TRBJ1-2; tentatively, D is TRBD1 (5 bases). The V and J ends lost 4 bases and 3 bases respectively, with 15 bases between them. The germline CDR1 and CDR2 sequences are LGHDT and YNNKEL (reference sequence). There are 15 residues in the CDR3. The CDR3 DNA reads TGTGCCAGCAGCCCCTTTCTCAGGGTTGACTATGGCTACACCTTC. Encoded protein: CASSPFLRVDYGYTF.

This chain joins TRBV19 and TRBJ2-1, with D tentatively TRBD1 (5 bases). Trimming cost V 3 bases and J 11 bases, with 11 bases left between them. CDR3 length equals 12 residues. Germline values: CDR1 LNHDA, CDR2 SQIVND (reference sequence). Here the CDR3 reads CASSIGRGKQFF. Here the CDR3 DNA reads TGTGCCAGTAGTATTGGTAGGGGAAAGCAGTTCTTC.

The chain joins TRBV6-2 or TRBV6-3 to TRBJ2-3, with D possibly being TRBD2 (5 bases). V shed 6 bases and J shed 8 bases, with 15 bases lying between them. In germline, CDR1 is MNHEY, CDR2 SVGEGT. This CDR3 has 13 residues. The CDR3 nucleotides are TGTGCCAGCAGCCGCGGACTCGAAGGTACGCAGTATTTT. The encoded protein is CASSRGLEGTQYF.

The chain couples TRBV6-5 to TRBJ1-1; 8 bases agree with TRBD1. The CDR3 consists of 14 residues. Germline V gene lookup returns CDR1 MNHEY and CDR2 SVGAGI. Trimming at V came to 5 bases and at J to 5 bases, leaving 7 bases not matched to a gene. CDR3 residues: CASSPGTGGTEAFF. Here the CDR3 DNA reads TGTGCCAGCAGTCCCGGGACAGGAGGGACTGAAGCTTTCTTT.

The chain joins TRBV10-3 to TRBJ1-2; D not resolved. CDR1 is ENHRY, CDR2 SYGVKD, per germline. Trimming took off 7 bases at V and 2 bases at J, with 8 bases between the two ends. The CDR3 totals 12 residues. In nucleotides, the CDR3 is TGTGCCATCAAGGAGGGAAACTATGGCTACACCTTC. Translated, it gives CAIKEGNYGYTF.

The chain links TRBV7-3 to TRBJ1-2, with a tentative D call TRBD1 (5 bases). The CDR3 length is 13 residues. Germline V gene data show CDR1 as SGHTA and CDR2 as FQGTGA. Trimming shortened V by 5 bases and J by 10 bases, and 17 bases separated the two germline ends. CDR3 region: CASSLSDGGDYTF. CDR3 DNA: TGTGCCAGCAGCCTATCGGACGGAGGGGACTACACCTTC.

This clone was counted a single time. V and J are TRBV27 and TRBJ2-1; 7 bases are a match to TRBD2. V lost 3 bases to trimming and J lost 6 bases; unmatched junction nucleotides: 2. Germline loops: CDR1 MNHEY, CDR2 SMNVEV (reference sequence). The CDR3 has 13 amino acids. The CDR3 sequence is CASSFGEGNEQFF. In nucleotides, the CDR3 is TGTGCCAGCAGTTTTGGGGAGGGCAATGAGCAGTTCTTC.

The chain joins TRBV3-1 (or the pseudogene TRBV3-2) to TRBJ1-1, with D possibly being TRBD1 (5 bases). The length of the CDR3 is 15 residues. Trimming removed 3 bases at V and 1 base at J, with 12 bases between. The germline V gene encodes CDR1 LGHDT and CDR2 YNNKEL (reference sequence). The CDR3 loop reads CASSQKGVGNTEAFF. The CDR3 region has the DNA TGTGCCAGCAGCCAGAAAGGGGTGGGGAACACTGAAGCTTTCTTT.